A single sample is the source of the 19 T cell receptor beta chains below, sequenced in a study of vaccination and CD4 T cells after COVID-19. Their specific antigens are unknown. The Oncomine TCR Beta short-read assay sequenced DNA from cultured CD4+ T cells. TCRdb re-called the PCR reads with MiXCR, one entry per CDR3 protein. The sample lists some 9,000 distinct CDR3 sequences, roughly 30% occurring once. Treatment in this sample: roughly ten-day PBMC culture with coronavirus spike peptide pools or control peptides (ViraFEST assay). From the unexposed donor, CD4+ T cells were collected ahead of the COVID-19 pandemic (2011-2018). The source material was CD4+ T cells from blood, cultured in vitro. The receptors stem from a human donor in good health.

The DNA for the CDR3 is TGTGCCATCAGTGAGGCCTGGGGGGGGGCTGAAAAACTGTTTTTT. This sequence encodes CAISEAWGGAEKLFF. V usage is TRBV10-3 and J usage is TRBJ1-4, with a possible D match to TRBD1 (6 bases). Germline loops: CDR1 ENHRY, CDR2 SYGVKD. Trimming left V 2 bases short and J 7 bases short, with 14 bases between. The CDR3 length is 15 residues.

This clonotype was detected once. The rearrangement joins TRBV5-1 to TRBJ2-1; TRBD2 might be the D (5 bases). Germline assignment: CDR1 SGHRS and CDR2 YFSETQ. The CDR3 consists of 15 residues. The germline V and J ends were trimmed by 0 bases and 0 bases, with 7 bases remaining between them. CDR3 nucleotide sequence: TGCGCCAGCAGCTTGGGGACTTTCTCCTACAATGAGCAGTTCTTC. It is translated as CASSLGTFSYNEQFF.

This clonotype was detected a few times. The chain combines TRBV2 with TRBJ1-1, with a possible D match to TRBD1 (5 bases). CDR1 and CDR2 from the germline V gene are SNHLY and FYNNEI. The length of the CDR3 is 13 residues. Trimming took off 7 bases at V and 1 base at J, with 10 bases between the two ends. The CDR3 spells CASTQGENTEAFF. The CDR3 region has the DNA TGTGCCAGCACCCAGGGCGAGAACACTGAAGCTTTCTTT.

The table lists this clonotype with a few counts. The genes are TRBV7-3 and TRBJ2-3; D gene unclear. The V end lost 4 bases, the J end lost 10 bases, and 12 bases lay between the germline ends. CDR1 SGHTA and CDR2 FQGTGA come from the germline V gene. The length of the CDR3 is 12 residues. CDR3 residues: CASSSQINPQYF. The CDR3 DNA is TGTGCCAGCAGCTCCCAGATCAATCCGCAGTATTTT.

The chain has TRBV20-1 and TRBJ1-2; 8 nucleotides align to TRBD1. Germline CDR1 DFQATT, CDR2 SNEGSKA (reference sequence). The CDR3 is 13 amino acids. Losses at the gene ends were 6 bases for V and 0 bases for J; bases not matched to a gene: 3. Here the CDR3 reads CSAGQGTNYGYTF. The CDR3 DNA follows: TGCAGTGCCGGACAGGGAACTAACTATGGCTACACCTTC.

The V call is TRBV27, the J call TRBJ1-5; D gene uncertain. The CDR3 runs 15 residues. CDR1 is MNHEY and CDR2 is SMNVEV in the germline V gene (reference sequence). V was clipped by 3 bases and J by 5 bases, with 14 bases between them. CDR3 nucleotides: TGTGCCAGCAGTTTGATCTCTGGCGGCGATCAGCCCCAGCATTTT. This translates into CASSLISGGDQPQHF.

The chain couples TRBV6-5 to TRBJ1-2; a weak D match, TRBD1 (6 bases). Germline assignment: CDR1 MNHEY and CDR2 SVGAGI. V dropped 0 bases and J dropped 6 bases, with 11 bases sitting between them. The CDR3 contains 14 residues. CDR3: CASSYSGRGHGYTF. The DNA of the CDR3 is TGTGCCAGCAGTTACTCAGGCAGGGGTCATGGCTACACCTTC.

This clonotype was counted only a few times. The chain recombines TRBV6-1 with TRBJ2-2; 13 bases map to TRBD2. V was pared by 5 bases and J by 13 bases, with 7 bases of the junction left unmatched. CDR1 MNHNS and CDR2 SASEGT come from the germline V gene. The CDR3 has 14 amino acids. The CDR3 loop is CASSTSGGAGGLFF. Written as DNA, the CDR3 is TGTGCCAGCAGTACTAGCGGGGGGGCCGGAGGGCTGTTTTTT.

This rearrangement joins TRBV15 to TRBJ1-2; D call uncertain. CDR1 is LNHNV and CDR2 is YYDKDF in the germline V gene (reference sequence). The germline V and J ends were trimmed by 5 bases and 3 bases, with 16 bases remaining between them. The CDR3 has 15 residues. CDR3 bases: TGTGCCACCAGCCCCCCCGGACCGAAGCACTATGGCTACACCTTC. This translates into CATSPPGPKHYGYTF.

The chain's CDR3 is CASSYRRSSGANVLTF. The CDR3 DNA follows: TGTGCCAGCAGTTACAGGAGGAGCTCTGGGGCCAACGTCCTGACTTTC. The rearrangement uses TRBV6-5 and TRBJ2-6; tentative D call: TRBD2 (5 bases). The CDR3 totals 16 residues. Trimming pared 2 bases from V and 0 bases from J, leaving 8 bases between. In germline, CDR1 is MNHEY, CDR2 SVGAGI.

The CDR3, as DNA: TGTGCCAGCAGTTCCGATACGGATGGCTACACCTTC. It is translated as CASSSDTDGYTF. The chain recombines TRBV6-7 with TRBJ1-2, with D uncertain. TRBV6-7 is reported as an ORF; its role is uncertain. The CDR3 is 12 amino acids. With 4 bases removed from V and 6 bases from J, the gap between germline ends came to 9 bases.

The V gene is TRBV7-2, the J gene TRBJ2-3; 8 bases fit TRBD1. The germline CDR1 and CDR2 sequences are SGHTA and FQGNSA. The CDR3 is 15 amino acids. After removal of 5 bases from V and 1 base from J, the junction contained 5 bases not matched to a gene. CDR3 amino acids: CASSKGTGRTDTQYF. The CDR3 DNA follows: TGTGCCAGCAGCAAAGGGACAGGCCGCACAGATACGCAGTATTTT. Looking up the rest from reference TRBV7-2 and TRBJ2-3 gives the full variable domain: GAGVSQSPSNKVTEKGKDVELRCDPISGHTALYWYRQSLGQGLEFLIYFQGNSAPDKSGLPSDRFSAERTGGSVSTLTIQRTQQEDSAVYLCASSKGTGRTDTQYFGPGTRLTVL.

This clonotype has just a few counts. The V call is TRBV6-1, the J call TRBJ1-1; tentative D call: TRBD1 (6 bases). Trimming pared 6 bases from V and 9 bases from J, leaving 17 bases between. The CDR3 runs 13 residues. The germline V gene has CDR1 MNHNS and CDR2 SASEGT. The CDR3 DNA reads TGTGCCAGCAGGGACATTACAGGGTGGAAAGCTTTCTTT. This codes for CASRDITGWKAFF.

To note about this clonotype: One end of the junction varies from germline; a read error may be responsible. This sequence joins TRBV2 and TRBJ2-1; D is possibly TRBD1 or TRBD2 (5 bases each). Looked up from germline, CDR1 is SNHLY and CDR2 is FYNNEI. The CDR3 runs to 14 residues. The CDR3 spells CASSEQGRADEQSF. Here the CDR3 DNA reads TGTGCCAGCAGTGAACAGGGACGGGCGGATGAGCAGTCCTTC. The full variable domain, its missing parts supplied by reference TRBV2 and TRBJ2-1, is EPEVTQTPSHQVTQMGQEVILRCVPISNHLYFYWYRQILGQKVEFLVSFYNNEISEKSEIFDDQFSVERPDGSNFTLKIRSTKLEDSAMYFCASSEQGRADEQSFGPGTRLTVL.

The chain has TRBV28 and TRBJ1-1; TRBD1 might be the D (5 bases). The ends were cut back, 4 bases at V and 4 bases at J, with 7 bases in the middle. CDR1 is MDHEN, CDR2 SYDVKM, per germline. This CDR3 region has 12 residues. The CDR3 nucleotides read TGTGCCAGCAGTTGGGGGGGCACTGAAGCTTTCTTT. Translating gives CASSWGGTEAFF.

This clonotype is medium-sized in the sample. The J gene is TRBJ1-2, the V gene TRBV20-1; no reliable D call. V gave up 6 bases and J gave up 6 bases, with 17 bases separating them. The CDR3 length is 13 residues. Germline-derived CDR1 and CDR2 are DFQATT and SNEGSKA (reference sequence). CDR3 sequence (DNA): TGCAGTGCCACTTCAAACCGAGGTGATGGCTACACCTTC. Amino acid sequence: CSATSNRGDGYTF.

The rearrangement links TRBV20-1 to TRBJ2-7; D possibly corresponds to TRBD1 (6 bases). V was cut by 3 bases and J by 2 bases, with 17 bases left in between. Germline CDR1 reads DFQATT; CDR2 reads SNEGSKA (reference sequence). The CDR3 extends over 15 amino acids. CDR3 amino acids: CSARGDTEFAYEQYF. The CDR3 DNA follows: TGCAGTGCTAGGGGGGACACCGAATTCGCCTACGAGCAGTACTTC.

This clonotype was observed a handful of times. J is TRBJ2-3 and V is TRBV7-9; TRBD2 matches at 16 bases. The CDR3 loop spans 18 amino acids. V was pared by 5 bases and J by 3 bases, with 8 bases of the junction left unmatched. The germline V gene encodes CDR1 SEHNR and CDR2 FQNEAQ (reference sequence). The CDR3 sequence: CASSITGTSGGVTDTQYF. Written as DNA, the CDR3 is TGTGCCAGCAGCATAACCGGGACTAGCGGGGGGGTGACAGATACGCAGTATTTT.

This clonotype is medium-sized in the sample. The rearrangement uses TRBV5-4 and TRBJ1-1, with a weak D call TRBD1 (5 bases). Germline V gives CDR1 SGHNT, CDR2 YYREEE (reference sequence). V gave up 5 bases and J gave up 1 base, with 9 bases separating them. CDR3 size: 13 residues. The chain's CDR3 is CASSQGQNTEAFF. The CDR3 bases are TGTGCCAGCAGTCAAGGACAGAACACTGAAGCTTTCTTT.